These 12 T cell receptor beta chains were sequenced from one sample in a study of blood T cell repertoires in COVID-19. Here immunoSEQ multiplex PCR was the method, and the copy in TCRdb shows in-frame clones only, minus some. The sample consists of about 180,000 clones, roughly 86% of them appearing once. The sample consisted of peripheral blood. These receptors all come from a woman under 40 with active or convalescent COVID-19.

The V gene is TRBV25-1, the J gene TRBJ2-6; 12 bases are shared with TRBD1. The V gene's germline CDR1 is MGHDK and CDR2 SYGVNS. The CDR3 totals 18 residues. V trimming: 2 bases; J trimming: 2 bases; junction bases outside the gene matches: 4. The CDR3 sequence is CASSELGTGGAGANVLTF. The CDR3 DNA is TGTGCCAGCAGTGAACTTGGGACAGGGGGCGCTGGGGCCAACGTCCTGACTTTC. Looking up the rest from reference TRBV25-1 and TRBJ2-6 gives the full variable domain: EADIYQTPRYLVIGTGKKITLECSQTMGHDKMYWYQQDPGMELHLIHYSYGVNSTEKGDLSSESTVSRIRTEHFPLTLESARPSHTSQYLCASSELGTGGAGANVLTFGAGSRLTVL.

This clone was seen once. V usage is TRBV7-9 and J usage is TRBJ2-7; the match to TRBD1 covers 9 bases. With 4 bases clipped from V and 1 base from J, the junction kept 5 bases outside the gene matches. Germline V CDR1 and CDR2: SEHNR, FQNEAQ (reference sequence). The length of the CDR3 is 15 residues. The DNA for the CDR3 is TGTGCCAGCAGCTGGGGGACAGGGTTATCCTACGAGCAGTACTTC. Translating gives CASSWGTGLSYEQYF. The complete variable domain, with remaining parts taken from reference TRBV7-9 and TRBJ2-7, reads DTGVSQNPRHKITKRGQNVTFRCDPISEHNRLYWYRQTLGQGPEFLTYFQNEAQLEKSRLLSDRFSAERPKGSFSTLEIQRTEQGDSAMYLCASSWGTGLSYEQYFGPGTRLTVT.

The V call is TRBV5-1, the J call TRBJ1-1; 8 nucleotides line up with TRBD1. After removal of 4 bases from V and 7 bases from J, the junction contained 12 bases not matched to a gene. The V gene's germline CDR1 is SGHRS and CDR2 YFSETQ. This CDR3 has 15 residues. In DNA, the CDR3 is TGCGCCAGCAGCCCGTCGGGACAGGCCAACTATGAAGCTTTCTTT. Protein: CASSPSGQANYEAFF.

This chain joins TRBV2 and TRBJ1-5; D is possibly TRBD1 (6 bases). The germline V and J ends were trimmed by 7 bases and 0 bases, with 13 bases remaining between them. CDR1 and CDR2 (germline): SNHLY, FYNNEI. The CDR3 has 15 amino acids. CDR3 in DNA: TGTGCCAGCAAAGGACAGCGGGGTAGCAATCAGCCCCAGCATTTT. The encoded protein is CASKGQRGSNQPQHF.

The CDR3 bases are TGTGCCAGCAGCGAGACCGGGACTGCCGACGAAGCTTTCTTT. Translated: CASSETGTADEAFF. The chain couples TRBV9 to TRBJ1-1; perhaps TRBD1 as D (5 bases). Looked up from germline, CDR1 is SGDLS and CDR2 is YYNGEE. The ends were cut back, 3 bases at V and 8 bases at J, with 17 bases in the middle. There are 14 residues in the CDR3.

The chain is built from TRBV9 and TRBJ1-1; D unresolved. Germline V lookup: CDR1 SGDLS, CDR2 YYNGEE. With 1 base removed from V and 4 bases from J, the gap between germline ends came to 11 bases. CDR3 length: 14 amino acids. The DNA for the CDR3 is TGTGCCAGCAGCGTATTAACCGGAGGCACTGAAGCTTTCTTT. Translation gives CASSVLTGGTEAFF. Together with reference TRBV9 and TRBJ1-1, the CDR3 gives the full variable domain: DSGVTQTPKHLITATGQRVTLRCSPRSGDLSVYWYQQSLDQGLQFLIQYYNGEERAKGNILERFSAQQFPDLHSELNLSSLELGDSALYFCASSVLTGGTEAFFGQGTRLTVV.

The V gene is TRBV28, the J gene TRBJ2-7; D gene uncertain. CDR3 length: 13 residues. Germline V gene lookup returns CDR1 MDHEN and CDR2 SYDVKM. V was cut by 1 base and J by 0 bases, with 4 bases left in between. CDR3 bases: TGTGCCAGCAGTTTATCAGACTCCTACGAGCAGTACTTC. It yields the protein CASSLSDSYEQYF.

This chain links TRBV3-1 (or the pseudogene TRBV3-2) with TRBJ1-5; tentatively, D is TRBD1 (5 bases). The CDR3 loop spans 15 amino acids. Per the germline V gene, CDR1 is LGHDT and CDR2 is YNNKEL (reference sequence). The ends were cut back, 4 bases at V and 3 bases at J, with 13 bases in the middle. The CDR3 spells CASSLFQGSNQPQHF. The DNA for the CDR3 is TGTGCCAGCAGCCTCTTCCAGGGTTCCAATCAGCCCCAGCATTTT.

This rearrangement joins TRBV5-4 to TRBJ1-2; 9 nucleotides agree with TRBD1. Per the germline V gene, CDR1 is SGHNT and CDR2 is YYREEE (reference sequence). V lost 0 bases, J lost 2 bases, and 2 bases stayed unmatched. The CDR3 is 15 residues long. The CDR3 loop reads CASSLVGTGNYGYTF. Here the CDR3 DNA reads TGTGCCAGCAGCTTGGTTGGGACAGGGAACTATGGCTACACCTTC. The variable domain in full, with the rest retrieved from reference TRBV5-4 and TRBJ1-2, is ETGVTQSPTHLIKTRGQQVTLRCSSQSGHNTVSWYQQALGQGPQFIFQYYREEENGRGNFPPRFSGLQFPNYSSELNVNALELDDSALYLCASSLVGTGNYGYTFGSGTRLTVV.

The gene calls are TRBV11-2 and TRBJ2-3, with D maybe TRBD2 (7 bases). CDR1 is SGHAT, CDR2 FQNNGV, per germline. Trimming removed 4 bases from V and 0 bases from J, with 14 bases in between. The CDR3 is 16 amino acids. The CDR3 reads CASSSVRGASTDTQYF. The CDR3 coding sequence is TGTGCCAGCAGCTCTGTTCGGGGGGCTAGCACAGATACGCAGTATTTT.

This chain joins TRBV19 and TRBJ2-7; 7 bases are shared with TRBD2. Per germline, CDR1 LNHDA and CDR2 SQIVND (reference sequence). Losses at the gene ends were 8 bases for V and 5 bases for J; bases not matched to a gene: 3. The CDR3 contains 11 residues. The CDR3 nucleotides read TGTGCCAGTTGGGAGGGACACGAGCAGTACTTC. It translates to CASWEGHEQYF.

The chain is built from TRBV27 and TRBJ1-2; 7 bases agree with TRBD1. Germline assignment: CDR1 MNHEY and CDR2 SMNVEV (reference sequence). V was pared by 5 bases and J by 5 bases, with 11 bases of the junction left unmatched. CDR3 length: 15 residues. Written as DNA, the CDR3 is TGTGCCAGCAGTAGTATGGGGACAGACTATTATGGCTACACCTTC. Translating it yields CASSSMGTDYYGYTF.